This TCR beta chain was found in a study of T cells in Graves' hyperthyroidism and ophthalmopathy. Between the trimmed V and J ends, which lost 1 base and 2 bases, there was a span of 8 bases. CDR3 length equals 15 residues. Germline V CDR1 and CDR2: SGHTA, FQGNSA. Researchers amplified the TCR beta CDR3 regions from RNA transcripts. When the TCR CDR3 underwent first-round RT-PCR, the HTBI primer set was used. From the multiplex PCR reads, TCRdb called clonotypes with MiXCR, one entry per CDR3 protein. This table holds 390,000 or so distinct CDR3 sequences, roughly 14% found once. This clonotype was seen many times.

This TCR derives from a man younger than 30 with Graves' ophthalmopathy. This chain uses TRBV7-2 with TRBJ2-2; no clear D gene. Sequenced input: blood. The CDR3 DNA follows: TGTGCCAGCAGCTTAGAGCCGGGCAACACCGGGGAGCTGTTTTTT. It yields the protein CASSLEPGNTGELFF.